Listed below are T cell receptor beta chains from one sample, sequenced in a study of patients and donors after allogeneic stem cell transplantation. From the RT-PCR reads, TCRdb called clonotypes with MiXCR, one entry per CDR3 protein. The table records roughly 940,000 distinct CDR3 sequences, over 15% of them present only once. The source material was blood, either unsorted or a sorted T cell fraction (not recorded which). The source is a human donor who was either an allogeneic HSCT recipient or a stem cell or donor lymphocyte infusion donor (not recorded which). It is not recorded whose cells these are; they may come from a transplant donor. CDR3s include the opening cysteine and the closing phenylalanine or tryptophan. The D gene is left open where the match is weak. For some rows the clone size is stated as once, few or many, or as a class when expanded; others skip it.

V: TRBV27; size: few; D: -; J: TRBJ2-5; DNA: TGTGCCAGCAGTTCGCTTAGCGGATCTAAAGAGACCCAGTACTTC; CDR3: CASSSLSGSKETQYF
V: TRBV2; size: -; D: -; J: TRBJ2-7; DNA: TGTGCCAGCAGTGAAGCGCTTCGGGGGCACGAGCAGTACTTC; CDR3: CASSEALRGHEQYF
V: TRBV4-2; size: few; D: TRBD2; J: TRBJ2-3; DNA: TGTGCCAGCAGCCTTTTTAGCGGGAGGGCCAAAGATACGCAGTATTTT; CDR3: CASSLFSGRAKDTQYF
V: TRBV9; size: -; D: TRBD2; J: TRBJ2-7; DNA: TGTGCCAGCAGCCCCGCCGGGACTAGGGACTACGAGCAGTACTTC; CDR3: CASSPAGTRDYEQYF
V: TRBV20-1; size: few; D: TRBD1; J: TRBJ1-3; DNA: TGCAGTGCTAGAGATTGGGGCAGGGGGGCCTACTCTGGAAACACCATATATTTT; CDR3: CSARDWGRGAYSGNTIYF
V: TRBV12-3/TRBV12-4; size: -; D: -; J: TRBJ2-6; DNA: TGTGCCAGCAGTTTAGAGGCTGGGGCCAACGTCCTGACTTTC; CDR3: CASSLEAGANVLTF
V: TRBV5-1; size: few; D: TRBD1; J: TRBJ1-2; DNA: TGCGCCAGCAACAGGGGCGACCCCTATGGCTACACCTTC; CDR3: CASNRGDPYGYTF
V: TRBV7-9; size: -; D: -; J: TRBJ1-4; DNA: TGTGCCAGCAGCCGATCACAGGGATCTAATGAAAAACTGTTTTTT; CDR3: CASSRSQGSNEKLFF
V: TRBV24-1; size: few; D: TRBD1; J: TRBJ2-3; DNA: TGTGCCACCAGTGTACAAAGAGGAAGAGGCAGGGGGAGCAGAGATACGCAGTATTTT; CDR3: CATSVQRGRGRGSRDTQYF
V: TRBV7-9; size: many; D: TRBD2; J: TRBJ2-1; DNA: TGTGCCAGCAGCCGTGGTATACTAGCGGACTACAATGAGCAGTTCTTC; CDR3: CASSRGILADYNEQFF
V: TRBV29-1; size: many; D: TRBD1; J: TRBJ1-5; DNA: TGCAGCGTCGCCGGGACAGGGAATCAGCCCCAGCATTTT; CDR3: CSVAGTGNQPQHF
V: TRBV7-9; size: few; D: -; J: TRBJ2-7; DNA: TGTGCCAGCATGGCGGGATTGTCCAACGAGCAGTACTTC; CDR3: CASMAGLSNEQYF
V: TRBV9; size: few; D: -; J: TRBJ1-1; DNA: TGTGCCAGCAGCGCCATTAGCGGAGGGAACACTGAAGCTTTCTTT; CDR3: CASSAISGGNTEAFF
V: TRBV12-3/TRBV12-4; size: -; D: -; J: TRBJ1-1; DNA: TGTGCCAGCACCAAGGACCTTATGAACACTGAAGCTTTCTTT; CDR3: CASTKDLMNTEAFF
V: TRBV2; size: few; D: -; J: TRBJ1-2; DNA: TGTGCCAGCAGGGTGACTTGGGGGGTCTATGGCTACACCTTC; CDR3: CASRVTWGVYGYTF
V: TRBV7-3; size: -; D: -; J: TRBJ1-2; DNA: TGTGCCAGCAGCTTTAGGGGCCGTGGGTATGGCTACACCTTC; CDR3: CASSFRGRGYGYTF
V: TRBV18; size: few; D: -; J: TRBJ2-2; DNA: TGTGCCAGCTCACCAGGGTTCCCGAACACCGGGGAGCTGTTTTTT; CDR3: CASSPGFPNTGELFF
V: TRBV20-1; size: -; D: -; J: TRBJ2-3; DNA: TGCAGTGCTAGAGACGCTACGCAGTATTTT; CDR3: CSARDATQYF
V: TRBV29-1; size: many; D: -; J: TRBJ2-7; DNA: TGCAGCGTTGGGTGGGGGATCAACGAGCAGTACTTC; CDR3: CSVGWGINEQYF
V: TRBV25-1; size: few; D: -; J: TRBJ2-1; DNA: TGTGCCAGCAGTGAATATAGGGGGACGAAGTACAATGAGCAGTTCTTC; CDR3: CASSEYRGTKYNEQFF
V: TRBV4-1; size: -; D: TRBD2; J: TRBJ2-3; DNA: TGCGCCAGCAGCCCTATACTACGGCGGGGGGGCGGCACAGATACGCAGTATTTT; CDR3: CASSPILRRGGGTDTQYF
V: TRBV9; size: -; D: -; J: TRBJ1-2; DNA: TGTGCCAGCAGCGTAGAAGCAGGGTTCAACTATGGCTACACCTTC; CDR3: CASSVEAGFNYGYTF
V: TRBV5-4; size: -; D: TRBD2; J: TRBJ2-5; DNA: TGTGCCAGCAGCTCGCCGAGTTGGGGACTAGCGGGAGAGACCCAGTACTTC; CDR3: CASSSPSWGLAGETQYF
V: TRBV5-1; size: -; D: TRBD2; J: TRBJ2-1; DNA: TGCGCCAGCACACCCCGGGGGGGCTCCTACAATGAGCAGTTCTTC; CDR3: CASTPRGGSYNEQFF
V: TRBV24-1; size: few; D: -; J: TRBJ2-5; DNA: TGTGCCACCAGTGACTCCGGGACAAGAAGCTCCCAAGAGACCCAGTACTTC; CDR3: CATSDSGTRSSQETQYF
V: TRBV20-1; size: -; D: -; J: TRBJ1-1; DNA: TGCAGTGCTAGACTCTCGCCCAACACTGAAGCTTTCTTT; CDR3: CSARLSPNTEAFF
V: TRBV3-1; size: -; D: TRBD2; J: TRBJ2-3; DNA: TGTGCCAGCAGCCAACGGGGACTAGCGGGAACTAGCACAGATACGCAGTATTTT; CDR3: CASSQRGLAGTSTDTQYF
V: TRBV21-1; size: -; D: -; J: TRBJ2-7; DNA: TGTGCCAGCAGCAACTTGGACCCCTCCTACGAGCAGTACTTC; CDR3: CASSNLDPSYEQYF
V: TRBV30; size: -; D: TRBD1; J: TRBJ1-2; DNA: TGTGCCTGGAGTGTGACAGGGGGAAGTGGCTACACCTTC; CDR3: CAWSVTGGSGYTF
V: TRBV20-1; size: few; D: -; J: TRBJ2-2; DNA: TGCAGTGCAATGTTCGCGAACACCGGGGAGCTGTTTTTT; CDR3: CSAMFANTGELFF
V: TRBV5-1; size: few; D: -; J: TRBJ2-3; DNA: TGCGCCAGCAGCCCCCGGGGGGCCCAAGATACGCAGTATTTT; CDR3: CASSPRGAQDTQYF
V: TRBV30; size: -; D: -; J: TRBJ2-5; DNA: TGTGCCCGGGCGGGGTCGGAGACCCAGTACTTC; CDR3: CARAGSETQYF
V: TRBV20-1; size: few; D: -; J: TRBJ2-1; DNA: TGCAGTGCTAGAGTTGGGCGGCCGAGCTACAATGAGCAGTTCTTC; CDR3: CSARVGRPSYNEQFF
V: TRBV14; size: few; D: TRBD1; J: TRBJ1-1; DNA: TGTGCCAGCAGCCCTCCAACAGGGGAGACTGAAGCTTTCTTT; CDR3: CASSPPTGETEAFF
V: TRBV6-2/TRBV6-3; size: -; D: -; J: TRBJ1-5; DNA: TGTGCCAGCAGTTATCGCGGGGGATACAATCAGCCCCAGCATTTT; CDR3: CASSYRGGYNQPQHF
V: TRBV5-1; size: many; D: TRBD1; J: TRBJ1-1; DNA: TGCGCCAGCAGCGCGGGACAGGGAGCGAACACTGAAGCTTTCTTT; CDR3: CASSAGQGANTEAFF
V: TRBV4-3; size: -; D: -; J: TRBJ2-7; DNA: TGCGCCAGCAGCCAAGAACCTAATATATACGAGCAGTACTTC; CDR3: CASSQEPNIYEQYF
V: TRBV7-2; size: few; D: TRBD2; J: TRBJ2-5; DNA: TGTGCCAGCAGCATGACTAGCGGTCTAAGTCAAGAGACCCAGTACTTC; CDR3: CASSMTSGLSQETQYF
V: TRBV28; size: few; D: -; J: TRBJ1-5; DNA: TGTGCCAGCAGTTTTCGTAGGGGAATCGATCAGCCCCAGCATTTT; CDR3: CASSFRRGIDQPQHF
V: TRBV20-1; size: few; D: -; J: TRBJ2-6; DNA: TGCAGTGCTAGAGATCTTCGGGGGTCTGGGGCCAACGTCCTGACTTTC; CDR3: CSARDLRGSGANVLTF
V: TRBV3-1; size: -; D: -; J: TRBJ2-7; DNA: TGTGCCAGCAGCCAAGATTTGGAGGCAGGTCGAGGGTCCTACGAGCAGTACTTC; CDR3: CASSQDLEAGRGSYEQYF
V: TRBV18; size: few; D: -; J: TRBJ2-7; DNA: TGTGCCAGCTCACCACCGAGAGGGGACTACGAGCAGTACTTC; CDR3: CASSPPRGDYEQYF
V: TRBV7-9; size: -; D: TRBD2; J: TRBJ2-1; DNA: TGTGCCAGCAGCGATGGCCTGACTAGCTTGGGAAATGAGCAGTTCTTC; CDR3: CASSDGLTSLGNEQFF
V: TRBV4-2; size: many; D: TRBD1; J: TRBJ1-2; DNA: TGTGCCAGCAGCCAAGGTTCGATTACGGGACAGAACTATGGCTACACCTTC; CDR3: CASSQGSITGQNYGYTF
V: TRBV29-1; size: few; D: -; J: TRBJ2-3; DNA: TGCAGCGTTGGGGCAGGGAGTGAAGATACGCAGTATTTT; CDR3: CSVGAGSEDTQYF
V: TRBV27; size: -; D: -; J: TRBJ2-7; DNA: TGTGCCAGCAGAAAGTCTGGACAGCGTTCCTACGAGCAGTACTTC; CDR3: CASRKSGQRSYEQYF
V: TRBV5-1; size: -; D: -; J: TRBJ1-6; DNA: TGCGCCAGCAGCGTCTACAGTGGGGCCGGGCCTTCACCCCTCCACTTT; CDR3: CASSVYSGAGPSPLHF
V: TRBV11-3; size: -; D: -; J: TRBJ2-7; DNA: TGTGCCAGCAGCTTAGTGGGTCCGGACACTCAATCCTACGAGCAGTACTTC; CDR3: CASSLVGPDTQSYEQYF
V: TRBV7-9; size: few; D: TRBD2; J: TRBJ2-1; DNA: TGTGCCAGCAGCTTCACTAGCGGGAGTGGTAATGAGCAGTTCTTC; CDR3: CASSFTSGSGNEQFF
V: TRBV12-3/TRBV12-4; size: -; D: -; J: TRBJ2-1; DNA: TGTGCCAGCAGTTCGATAAAGGTGGGCGATGAGCAGTTCTTC; CDR3: CASSSIKVGDEQFF
V: TRBV2; size: many; D: -; J: TRBJ2-1; DNA: TGTGCCAGCAGTCTTACCGGAGGGCGGGAGCAGTTCTTC; CDR3: CASSLTGGREQFF
V: TRBV5-6; size: few; D: -; J: TRBJ2-1; DNA: TGTGCCAGCAGCGCCAGACTCCGGAGCTCCTACAATGAGCAGTTCTTC; CDR3: CASSARLRSSYNEQFF